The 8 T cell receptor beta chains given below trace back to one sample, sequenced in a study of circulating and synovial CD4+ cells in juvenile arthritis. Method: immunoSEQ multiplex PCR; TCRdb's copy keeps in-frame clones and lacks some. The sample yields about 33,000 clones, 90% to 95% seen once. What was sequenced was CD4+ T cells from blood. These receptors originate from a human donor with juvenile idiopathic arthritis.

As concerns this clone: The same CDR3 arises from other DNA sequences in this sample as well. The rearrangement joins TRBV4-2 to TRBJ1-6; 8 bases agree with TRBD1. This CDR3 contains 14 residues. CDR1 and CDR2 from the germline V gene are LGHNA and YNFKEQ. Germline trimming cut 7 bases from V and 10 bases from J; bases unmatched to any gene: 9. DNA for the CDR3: TGTGCCAGCACCGCGACAGGGGATGTCTCACCCCTCCACTTT. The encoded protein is CASTATGDVSPLHF.

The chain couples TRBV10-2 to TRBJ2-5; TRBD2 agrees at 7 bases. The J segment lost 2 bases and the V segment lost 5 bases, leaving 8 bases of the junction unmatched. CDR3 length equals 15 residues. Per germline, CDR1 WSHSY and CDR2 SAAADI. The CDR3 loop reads CASSLRLALQETQYF. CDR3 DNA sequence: TGCGCCAGCAGTCTACGACTAGCCCTGCAAGAGACCCAGTACTTC.

CDR3: CASSQDRTRYGYTF. In DNA form, the CDR3 reads TGCGCCAGCAGCCAAGATCGGACACGCTATGGCTACACCTTC. The rearrangement uses TRBV4-3 and TRBJ1-2; D possibly corresponds to TRBD1 (5 bases). In germline, CDR1 is LGHNA, CDR2 YSLEER. The CDR3 is made up of 14 amino acids. The germline V and J ends were trimmed by 0 bases and 4 bases, with 9 bases remaining between them.

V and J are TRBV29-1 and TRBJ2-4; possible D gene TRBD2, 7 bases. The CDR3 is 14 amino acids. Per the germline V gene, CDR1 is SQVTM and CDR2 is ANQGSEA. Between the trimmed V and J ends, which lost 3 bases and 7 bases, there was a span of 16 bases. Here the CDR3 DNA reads TGCAGCGTTGACACAGGGATGGGGGGGAACATTCAGTACTTC. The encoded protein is CSVDTGMGGNIQYF.

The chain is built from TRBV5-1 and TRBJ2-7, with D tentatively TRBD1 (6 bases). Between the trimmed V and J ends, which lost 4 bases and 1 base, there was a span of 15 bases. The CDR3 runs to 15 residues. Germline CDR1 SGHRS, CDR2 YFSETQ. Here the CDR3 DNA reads TGCGCCAGCAGCCGACTACCCGACAGGTCCTACGAGCAGTACTTC. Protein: CASSRLPDRSYEQYF.

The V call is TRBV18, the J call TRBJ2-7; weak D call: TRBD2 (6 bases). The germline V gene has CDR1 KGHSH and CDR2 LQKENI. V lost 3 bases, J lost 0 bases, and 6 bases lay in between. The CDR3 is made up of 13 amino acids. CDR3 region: CASSPGLSYEQYF. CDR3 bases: TGTGCCAGCTCACCGGGACTCTCCTACGAGCAGTACTTC.

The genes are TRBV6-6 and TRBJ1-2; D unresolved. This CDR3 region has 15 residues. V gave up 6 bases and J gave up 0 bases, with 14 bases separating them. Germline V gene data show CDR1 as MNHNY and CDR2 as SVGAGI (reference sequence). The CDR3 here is CASSPSRTPNYGYTF. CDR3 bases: TGTGCCAGCAGCCCTTCCAGAACGCCTAACTATGGCTACACCTTC.

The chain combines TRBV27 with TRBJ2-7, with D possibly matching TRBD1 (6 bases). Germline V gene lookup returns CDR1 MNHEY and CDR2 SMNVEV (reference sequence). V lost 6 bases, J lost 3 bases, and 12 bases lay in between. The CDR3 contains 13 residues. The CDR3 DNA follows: TGTGCCAGCAGGTCCACAGGGTTCTACGAGCAGTACTTC. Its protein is CASRSTGFYEQYF.